This TCR beta chain was captured by sequencing in a study of identical twins. Each CDR3 protein is one row after TCRdb ran MiXCR on the 5' RACE reads. The table lists about 280,000 distinct CDR3 sequences, roughly 8.6% of them singletons. V was clipped by 1 base and J by 11 bases, with 15 bases between them. The CDR3 has 15 amino acids. In germline, CDR1 is LGHDT, CDR2 YNNKEL (reference sequence). General study findings and limits: Sequences that were out-of-frame, alpha and twin-shared displayed an excess of low generation probability. Out-of-frame beta chain sequences displayed weaker excess sharing between twins. Carriage of fewer insertions was seen in abundant cord blood beta clonotypes, whereas memory repertoires showed none.

This clonotype was observed many times. The antigen is undetermined. These data are also associated with another study on yellow fever vaccine responses in identical twins. This second report adds: The authors reported partly convergent, partly personalized vaccine responses in identical twins.

Sequencing input: memory (CD45RO+) T cells sorted from blood. The chain combines TRBV3-1 with TRBJ1-6; the D is unclear. The clonotype was recovered from a woman aged 18-29 years in good health. The CDR3 is CASSQVLGGRAPLHF. In DNA form, the CDR3 reads TGTGCCAGCAGCCAAGTATTGGGTGGTAGGGCACCCCTCCACTTT. The full variable domain, rest sourced from reference TRBV3-1 and TRBJ1-6, is DTAVSQTPKYLVTQMGNDKSIKCEQNLGHDTMYWYKQDSKKFLKIMFSYNNKELIINETVPNRFSPKSPDKAHLNLHINSLELGDSAVYFCASSQVLGGRAPLHFGNGTRLTVT.